This T cell receptor beta chain was sequenced in a study of CD8 T cells in ankylosing spondylitis. General study findings and limits: Clones linked to disease, bearing a CD8+ phenotype, were relatively rare in peripheral blood. Typical of ankylosing spondylitis blood, it appeared, was a TCR beta motif of seven to nine highly homologous variants.

Via MiXCR, TCRdb re-called the 5' RACE reads, giving one row per CDR3 protein. This sample carries 100,000 to 150,000 distinct CDR3 sequences, roughly a sixth of them seen once, and the ten largest clones take 30% to 35%. CDR3 length: 15 residues. After removal of 0 bases from V and 3 bases from J, the junction contained 6 bases not matched to a gene. Germline loops: CDR1 SGHRS, CDR2 YFSETQ. This clonotype showed up just a few times. Its antigen is not identified. The V and J genes are TRBV5-1 and TRBJ2-7, with 7 bases that match TRBD1. This clonotype originated in a male donor with ankylosing spondylitis. Sequences were obtained from blood, either unsorted or a sorted T cell fraction (not recorded which). CDR3 DNA: TGCGCCAGCAGCTTGGACAGGGGTTTTTTCTACGAGCAGTACTTC. Amino acids: CASSLDRGFFYEQYF. Using reference TRBV5-1 and TRBJ2-7 for the parts outside the CDR3, the full variable domain is KAGVTQTPRYLIKTRGQQVTLSCSPISGHRSVSWYQQTPGQGLQFLFEYFSETQRNKGNFPGRFSGRQFSNSRSEMNVSTLELGDSALYLCASSLDRGFFYEQYFGPGTRLTVT.